A single sample gave rise to the 21 T cell receptor beta chains below, sequenced in a study of blood T cell repertoires in COVID-19. TCRdb keeps only in-frame clones here, not all; method: immunoSEQ multiplex PCR. The table lists about 200,000 clones, roughly 76% of them singletons. Sequenced material: peripheral blood. All receptors derive from a human donor in a cohort sampled during active COVID-19.

The V and J genes are TRBV19 and TRBJ1-1; D is perhaps TRBD1 (6 bases). The CDR3 is 14 amino acids. V shed 5 bases and J shed 1 base, with 11 bases lying between them. Looked up from germline, CDR1 is LNHDA and CDR2 is SQIVND (reference sequence). In nucleotides, the CDR3 is TGTGCCAGTAGTTTAACAGGGTCGAACACTGAAGCTTTCTTT. Amino acid sequence: CASSLTGSNTEAFF.

This chain links TRBV6-5 with TRBJ1-6; the match to TRBD1 covers 7 bases. Germline V gene sequence: CDR1 MNHEY, CDR2 SVGAGI. CDR3 length: 14 residues. The trim removed 6 bases at V and 9 bases at J, leaving 8 bases unmatched. The CDR3 nucleotides are TGTGCCAGCAGGATGCAGGGGGAAGGTTCACCCCTCCACTTT. It encodes CASRMQGEGSPLHF.

V and J are TRBV28 and TRBJ2-5; 14 nucleotides match TRBD2. V shed 4 bases, J shed 1 base, and the junction held 14 bases outside the gene matches. From germline, CDR1 is MDHEN and CDR2 SYDVKM. CDR3 length: 20 amino acids. The CDR3 region has the DNA TGTGCCAGCAGTTCCCGGTCTAAGACTAGCGGGAGGGGGTCCCAAGAGACCCAGTACTTC. Encoded protein: CASSSRSKTSGRGSQETQYF.

CDR3 sequence (DNA): TGTGCCAGCAGGCCATCCGGGACAGGTTCTCCCGGGGCCAACGTCCTGACTTTC. Protein product: CASRPSGTGSPGANVLTF. The chain recombines TRBV28 with TRBJ2-6; 8 nucleotides align to TRBD1. The germline CDR1 and CDR2 sequences are MDHEN and SYDVKM. The CDR3 length is 18 residues. V was clipped by 6 bases and J by 4 bases; unmatched bases: 14.

This clone was picked up a small number of times. This chain links TRBV28 with TRBJ2-7; TRBD2 might be the D (6 bases). The ends were cut back, 6 bases at V and 2 bases at J, with 11 bases in the middle. CDR3 length: 13 residues. Germline CDR1 is MDHEN and CDR2 is SYDVKM. The DNA for the CDR3 is TGTGCCAGCAGCTTCGGGACTCCCTACGAGCAGTACTTC. This translates into CASSFGTPYEQYF.

The chain combines TRBV19 with TRBJ1-3; TRBD1 matches 9 bases. CDR1 is LNHDA and CDR2 is SQIVND in the germline V gene (reference sequence). V trimming: 5 bases; J trimming: 8 bases; junction bases outside the gene matches: 4. The CDR3 is made up of 13 amino acids. The CDR3 bases are TGTGCCAGTAGTTCCCGGACAGGGGACACCATATATTTT. Its translation: CASSSRTGDTIYF. Combining the CDR3 with reference TRBV19 and TRBJ1-3 gives the whole variable domain DGGITQSPKYLFRKEGQNVTLSCEQNLNHDAMYWYRQDPGQGLRLIYYSQIVNDFQKGDIAEGYSVSREKKESFPLTVTSAQKNPTAFYLCASSSRTGDTIYFGEGSWLTVV.

The sample holds one count of this clone. The chain is built from TRBV6-2 or TRBV6-3 and TRBJ1-1; D possibly corresponds to TRBD1 (6 bases). Germline V lookup: CDR1 MNHEY, CDR2 SVGEGT. The length of the CDR3 is 13 residues. V lost 6 bases to trimming and J lost 8 bases, with 16 bases between them. DNA of the CDR3: TGTGCCAGCAGCCTCGGCAGGGGCTGGGAAGCTTTCTTT. As protein: CASSLGRGWEAFF.

This sequence joins TRBV5-1 and TRBJ2-2; 14 bases agree with TRBD2. CDR3 length: 16 amino acids. Germline lookup yields CDR1 SGHRS and CDR2 YFSETQ. V dropped 0 bases and J dropped 7; count of bases not matched to a gene: 2. The CDR3 region is CASSLGTSGRNGELFF. The CDR3 coding sequence is TGCGCCAGCAGCTTGGGGACTAGCGGGAGGAACGGGGAGCTGTTTTTT.

The chain joins TRBV7-9 to TRBJ2-5; D unclear. The V end lost 1 base, the J end lost 5 bases, and 8 bases lay between the germline ends. CDR1 is SEHNR and CDR2 is FQNEAQ in the germline V gene (reference sequence). CDR3 length: 13 amino acids. CDR3: CASSLVIGETQYF. CDR3 in DNA: TGTGCCAGCAGCTTAGTTATCGGTGAGACCCAGTACTTC. Based on the CDR3 plus reference TRBV7-9 and TRBJ2-5, the full variable domain is DTGVSQNPRHKITKRGQNVTFRCDPISEHNRLYWYRQTLGQGPEFLTYFQNEAQLEKSRLLSDRFSAERPKGSFSTLEIQRTEQGDSAMYLCASSLVIGETQYFGPGTRLLVL.

A single count supports this clone. CDR3 residues: CASSVEASSGSPPYEQYF. DNA of the CDR3: TGTGCCAGCAGCGTAGAAGCTTCTAGCGGGAGCCCGCCCTACGAGCAGTACTTC. The V gene is TRBV9, the J gene TRBJ2-7; 10 nucleotides match TRBD2. CDR3 size: 18 residues. The V gene end was trimmed by 0 bases and the J gene end by 2 bases; junction bases not matched to a gene: 11. In germline, CDR1 is SGDLS, CDR2 YYNGEE. The full variable domain, rest sourced from reference TRBV9 and TRBJ2-7, is DSGVTQTPKHLITATGQRVTLRCSPRSGDLSVYWYQQSLDQGLQFLIQYYNGEERAKGNILERFSAQQFPDLHSELNLSSLELGDSALYFCASSVEASSGSPPYEQYFGPGTRLTVT.

The J gene is TRBJ1-2, the V gene TRBV6-5, with 7 nucleotides matching TRBD1. The length of the CDR3 is 14 residues. Germline V gene data show CDR1 as MNHEY and CDR2 as SVGAGI. J lost 4 bases, V lost 5 bases, and 7 bases had no gene match. The CDR3 here is CASSPDRVSYGYTF. The CDR3 DNA sequence: TGTGCCAGCAGTCCCGACAGGGTATCCTATGGCTACACCTTC.

The chain couples TRBV7-9 to TRBJ1-1, with 7 bases matching TRBD1. Germline CDR1 reads SEHNR; CDR2 reads FQNEAQ (reference sequence). The V gene end was trimmed by 5 bases and the J gene end by 1 base; junction bases not matched to a gene: 7. CDR3 length: 15 amino acids. CDR3 amino acids: CASSPETGKNTEAFF. The CDR3 coding sequence is TGTGCCAGCAGCCCGGAGACAGGGAAGAACACTGAAGCTTTCTTT.

The rearrangement links TRBV6-4 to TRBJ2-7; 10 bases align to TRBD2. V shed 7 bases, J shed 3 bases, and the junction held 21 bases outside the gene matches. Germline assignment: CDR1 MRHNA and CDR2 SNTAGT. The CDR3 consists of 19 residues. The CDR3 region is CASMPASGSWDRPIYEQYF. The CDR3 nucleotides are TGTGCCAGCATGCCCGCTAGCGGGAGTTGGGATCGCCCGATCTACGAGCAGTACTTC.

J is TRBJ1-4 and V is TRBV10-1; TRBD1 aligns across 9 bases. CDR1 and CDR2 from the germline V gene are WNHNN and SYGVQD (reference sequence). The CDR3 spans 15 residues. The J segment lost 7 bases and the V segment lost 7 bases, leaving 10 bases of the junction unmatched. The CDR3: CASTTDRGRGEKLFF. DNA for the CDR3: TGCGCCAGCACCACGGACAGGGGACGGGGTGAAAAACTGTTTTTT.

The rearrangement links TRBV4-2 to TRBJ1-5, with 7 positions matching TRBD1. The ends lost 4 bases at V and 3 bases at J; junction bases unmatched: 9. CDR1 LGHNA and CDR2 YNFKEQ come from the germline V gene. The CDR3 runs to 16 residues. CDR3 in amino acids: CASSPEGTANNQPQHF. In nucleotides, the CDR3 is TGTGCCAGCAGCCCAGAAGGGACAGCTAACAATCAGCCCCAGCATTTT.

This rearrangement joins TRBV5-6 to TRBJ2-5; D ambiguous. V lost 7 bases and J 7 bases, leaving 14 bases between the germline ends. In germline, CDR1 is SGHDT, CDR2 YYEEEE. The CDR3 is made up of 12 amino acids. The CDR3 is CASYRFSGTQYF. Written as DNA, the CDR3 is TGTGCCAGCTATAGATTTTCTGGGACCCAGTACTTC.

The chain has TRBV27 and TRBJ1-6; D unclear. There are 15 residues in the CDR3. V was clipped by 5 bases and J by 6 bases, with 14 bases between them. Germline V CDR1 and CDR2: MNHEY, SMNVEV (reference sequence). CDR3 coding DNA: TGTGCCAGCAGTACTAACGGACTGGCTAATTCACCCCTCCACTTT. Translating gives CASSTNGLANSPLHF.

The genes are TRBV3-1 (or the pseudogene TRBV3-2) and TRBJ2-7; 8 nucleotides agree with TRBD2. CDR1 is LGHDT and CDR2 is YNNKEL in the germline V gene (reference sequence). This CDR3 region has 15 residues. V lost 4 bases to trimming and J lost 5 bases; unmatched junction nucleotides: 10. DNA for the CDR3: TGTGCCAGCAGCCCCCTCAGCGGGAGTGGCGACGAGCAGTACTTC. It codes for CASSPLSGSGDEQYF.

The table lists this clone with a count of one. The V gene is TRBV5-6, the J gene TRBJ1-3, with 7 bases fitting TRBD1. Germline lookup yields CDR1 SGHDT and CDR2 YYEEEE. This CDR3 has 14 amino acids. V lost 6 bases and J lost 4; bases outside the gene matches: 7. The CDR3 coding sequence is TGTGCCAGCACCACCACAGGGGAGGGAAACACCATATATTTT. This translates into CASTTTGEGNTIYF.

V gene TRBV5-8 combines with J gene TRBJ2-1; the match to TRBD2 covers 13 bases. The CDR3 has 16 residues. CDR1 is SGHTS, CDR2 YDEGEE, per germline. With V trimmed by 10 bases and J by 0 bases, 7 bases remained unmatched. The CDR3 here is CARGTSGESSYNEQFF. The CDR3 bases are TGTGCCCGCGGGACTAGCGGGGAAAGCTCCTACAATGAGCAGTTCTTC.

V usage is TRBV4-2 and J usage is TRBJ2-2, with D unclear. Germline loops: CDR1 LGHNA, CDR2 YNFKEQ. The CDR3 is made up of 12 amino acids. Trimming cost V 4 bases and J 7 bases, with 7 bases left between them. This chain's CDR3 is CASSLTSGELFF. In DNA form, the CDR3 reads TGTGCCAGCAGCCTAACGAGCGGGGAGCTGTTTTTT.